Listed below are T cell receptor beta chains from one sample, sequenced in a study of response to subunit inactivated influenza vaccine. TCRdb reprocessed the RT-PCR reads via MiXCR and lists one record per CDR3 protein. The sample yields approximately 300,000 distinct CDR3 sequences, roughly 22% seen once. Here the sequenced sample was PBMCs from blood, taken less than 22 months after vaccination. Receptors originate from a man aged 50 to 75 who received an inactivated influenza vaccine. Each CDR3 is given without its conserved first and last residue.

v_call cdr3_aa
TRBV27 ASSFRPGTRSNTEAF
TRBV19 ASRVQGNPEAF
TRBV6-5 ASSFSDGNEQF
TRBV20-1 SAPYVSQSSYEQY
TRBV18 ASSPRRGTNEKLF
TRBV20-1 SAARDGNYEQY
TRBV7-8 ASSLRVGGSRGTDTQY
TRBV7-2 ASSLASYEQF
TRBV4-1 ASSQSRTGGTGELF
TRBV28 ASSTYQPQH
TRBV5-1 ASKDVVGTEAF
TRBV6-2/TRBV6-3 ASSPYRARGEF
TRBV28 ASSSSAGQNYGYT
TRBV5-1 ASSRGQDYNEQF
TRBV24-1 ATSGRGSQESGSTDTQY
TRBV20-1 SARDVRLADYNEQF
TRBV7-9 ASSLERLAQF
TRBV28 ASRPIGFRAINEKLF
TRBV5-4 ASSSLAGKKNTEAF
TRBV7-8 ASSLLPGLTTDTQY
TRBV11-2 ASSLNRGTYYGYT
TRBV7-2 ASTLGGSQPQH
TRBV7-2 ASSRDSLANYGYT
TRBV28 ASSHRYNQPQH
TRBV7-2 ASSLAGTSRSIYEQY
TRBV5-6 ASSYGGYSNQPQH
TRBV11-2 ASSLWRGNEQF
TRBV20-1 SARDNRGLKAEAF
TRBV7-2 ASSLGQSPNYGYT
TRBV10-3 AISTGTANYGYT
TRBV5-1 ASSSNSQGEKLF
TRBV4-1 ASSQDLTRNTIY
TRBV20-1 SARTGTGILPF
TRBV10-3 ATKGGDGSYNSPLH
TRBV11-2 ASSLTLDTQY
TRBV9 ASSEQGAGSPLH
TRBV7-2 ASSLNSARSTEAF
TRBV2 ASSEGQTYNEQF
TRBV19 ASSTRVNQPQH
TRBV15 ATSNGLAGLGEETQY
TRBV27 ASSLLAGAGELF
TRBV5-1 ASSLGQNYGYT
TRBV12-3/TRBV12-4 ASSFWGDKRVDTQY
TRBV20-1 SARVSSSSSYNSPLH
TRBV27 ASSPDSGPSYEQY
TRBV19 ASSIQVNQPQH
TRBV12-3/TRBV12-4 ASSLKGSGNQPQH
TRBV6-5 ASSYPTGRGNSPLH
TRBV28 ASSSRGWLDTQY
TRBV29-1 SAKGQAITEAF
TRBV7-9 ASSSHDGENNEQF
TRBV2 ASRLQVNTEAF
TRBV2 ASSTGQGLVAQY
TRBV20-1 SAVMTDSYEQY
TRBV3-1 ASSLGPGTEAF
TRBV4-3 ASSQDGGRGYEQY